Included here is one TCR beta chain sequence, with context. Antigen specificity is unknown. A second about 7 to 11 cycle PCR used barcoded and J-beta primers. A template-switch adaptor that had 12 random nucleotides put a tag on each cDNA molecule. TCRdb re-called the 5' RACE reads through MiXCR, storing one row per CDR3 protein. The sample gives roughly 730,000 distinct CDR3 sequences, just over 55% of which show up once; around 25% is in the top ten. This sample was taken from a study of blood T cells in healthy people across ages. Study observations and caveats: A greater number of naive CD4+ cells and higher diversity distinguished long-lived donors from aged donors.

Germline CDR1 MDHEN, CDR2 SYDVKM. V was clipped by 3 bases and J by 7 bases, with 10 bases between them. The CDR3 is 12 residues long. Drawing of peripheral blood yielded about 10 milliliters from each donor. Isolation per sample recovered at least 7 million PBMCs. The clonotype originates from a man aged 35-49 years in good health. The sample consisted of blood. The genes are TRBV28 and TRBJ2-7; the D is unclear. CDR3 sequence (DNA): TGTGCCAGCAGTTTCTCAAATGGGGAGCAGTACTTC. It specifies CASSFSNGEQYF.